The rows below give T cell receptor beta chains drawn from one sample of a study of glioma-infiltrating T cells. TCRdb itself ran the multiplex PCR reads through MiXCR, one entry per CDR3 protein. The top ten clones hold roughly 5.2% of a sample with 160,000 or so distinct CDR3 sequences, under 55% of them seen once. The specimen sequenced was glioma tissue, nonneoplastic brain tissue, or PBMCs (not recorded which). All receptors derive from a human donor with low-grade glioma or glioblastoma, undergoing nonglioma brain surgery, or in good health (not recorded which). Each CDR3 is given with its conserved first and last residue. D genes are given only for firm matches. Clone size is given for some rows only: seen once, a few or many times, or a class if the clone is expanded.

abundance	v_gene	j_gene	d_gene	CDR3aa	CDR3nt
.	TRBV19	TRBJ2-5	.	CASSSGGEETQYF	TGTGCCAGTAGTAGCGGAGGTGAAGAGACCCAGTACTTC
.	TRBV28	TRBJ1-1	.	CASSRQGGMGNTKAFF	TGTGCCAGCAGCCGACAAGGGGGAATGGGGAACACTAAAGCTTTCTTT
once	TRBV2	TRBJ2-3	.	CASSEFGGPSESTDTQYF	TGTGCCAGCAGTGAATTTGGGGGGCCATCCGAAAGCACAGATACGCAGTATTTT
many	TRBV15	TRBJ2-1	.	CATSRDGVSYNEQFF	TGTGCCACCAGCAGAGATGGCGTCTCCTACAATGAGCAGTTCTTC
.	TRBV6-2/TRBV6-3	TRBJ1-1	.	CASRIFMNNEAFF	TGTGCCAGCAGAATATTCATGAACAATGAAGCTTTCTTT
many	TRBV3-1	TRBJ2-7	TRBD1	CASSQRPGQAYEQYF	TGTGCCAGCAGCCAGAGACCGGGACAGGCCTACGAGCAGTACTTC
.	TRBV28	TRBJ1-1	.	CASSLPQGGGLSTEALF	TGTGCCAGCAGTCTTCCACAGGGAGGTGGATTGAGCACTGAAGCTCTCTTT
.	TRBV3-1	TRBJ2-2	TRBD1	CASSHRDRGNTGELFF	TGTGCCAGCAGCCACCGGGACAGGGGGAACACCGGGGAGCTGTTTTTT
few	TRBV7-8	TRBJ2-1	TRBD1	CASSLVGTGSDEQFF	TGTGCCAGCAGCTTAGTAGGGACAGGGAGCGATGAGCAGTTCTTC
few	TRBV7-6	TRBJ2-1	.	CASVPINHAEGEQFF	TGTGCCAGCGTCCCGATAAACCACGCGGAGGGTGAGCAGTTCTTC
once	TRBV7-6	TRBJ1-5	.	CARSLGREGQPQHF	TGTGCCAGAAGCTTAGGACGGGAGGGCCAGCCCCAGCATTTT
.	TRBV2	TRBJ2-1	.	CASSSLSRVLIF	TGTGCCAGCAGTTCCCTCTCGCGGGTGTTGATCTTC
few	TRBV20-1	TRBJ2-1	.	CSAIWGNEQFF	TGCAGTGCTATCTGGGGGAATGAGCAGTTCTTC
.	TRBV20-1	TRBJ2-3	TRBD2	CSASSRESTDAQYF	TGCAGTGCTAGTTCGCGGGAGAGCACAGATGCGCAGTATTTT
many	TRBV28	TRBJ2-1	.	CASNSRDYNEQFF	TGTGCCAGCAACTCCAGGGACTACAATGAGCAGTTCTTC
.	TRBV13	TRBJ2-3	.	CASSGQTSTDTQYF	TGTGCCAGCAGCGGACAGACATCTACAGATACGCAGTATTTT
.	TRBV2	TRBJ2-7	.	CASGGTFSYEQYF	TGTGCTAGCGGTGGCACCTTCTCCTACGAGCAGTACTTC
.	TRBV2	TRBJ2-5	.	CASRVNRVQETQYF	TGTGCCAGCAGGGTAAACAGGGTCCAAGAGACCCAGTACTTC
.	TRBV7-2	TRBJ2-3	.	CASSLATSSIDTQYF	TGTGCCAGCAGCTTAGCCACATCCTCGATAGATACGCAGTATTTT
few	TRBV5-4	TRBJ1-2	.	CASSHKTALSLGYTF	TGTGCCAGCAGTCACAAGACAGCACTTTCCCTTGGCTACACCTTC
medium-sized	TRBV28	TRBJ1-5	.	CASRRMGWPQHF	TGTGCCAGCAGAAGGATGGGGTGGCCCCAGCATTTT
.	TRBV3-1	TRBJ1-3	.	CASSQGLPGTSGNTIYF	TGTGCCAGCAGCCAAGGCCTTCCAGGTACCTCTGGAAACACCATATATTTT
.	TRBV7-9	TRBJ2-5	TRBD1	CASSVPRGTQETQYF	TGTGCCAGCAGCGTTCCCAGGGGGACCCAAGAGACCCAGTACTTC
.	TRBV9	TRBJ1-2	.	CASSDHQGYGGYTF	TGTGCCAGCAGCGACCATCAGGGATACGGAGGCTACACCTTC
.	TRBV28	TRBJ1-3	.	CASSFVGPGNTIYF	TGTGCCAGCAGTTTTGTGGGGCCCGGAAACACCATATATTTT
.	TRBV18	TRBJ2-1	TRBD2	CASSPESGRGNEQFF	TGTGCCAGCTCACCAGAAAGCGGGAGGGGGAATGAGCAGTTCTTC
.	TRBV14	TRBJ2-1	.	CASRLGGGNEQFF	TGTGCCAGCAGGCTAGGGGGGGGCAATGAGCAGTTCTTC
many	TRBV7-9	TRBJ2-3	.	CASSLGGGPDTQYF	TGTGCCAGCAGCTTAGGCGGGGGCCCAGATACGCAGTATTTT
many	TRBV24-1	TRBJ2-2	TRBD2	CATAGPNTGELFF	TGTGCCACAGCGGGACCAAACACCGGGGAGCTGTTTTTT
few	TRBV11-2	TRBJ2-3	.	CASSLASAADTQYF	TGTGCCAGCAGCTTAGCATCAGCGGCAGATACGCAGTATTTT
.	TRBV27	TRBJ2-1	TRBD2	CASPPTTSWRLNEQFF	TGTGCCAGTCCACCGACGACTAGCTGGAGGTTGAATGAGCAGTTCTTC
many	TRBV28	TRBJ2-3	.	CASSLGSLSTDTQYF	TGTGCCAGCAGTTTAGGCTCCCTAAGCACAGATACGCAGTATTTT
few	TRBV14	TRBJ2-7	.	CASSQGLRYYEQYF	TGTGCCAGCAGCCAAGGGTTACGCTACTATGAGCAGTACTTC
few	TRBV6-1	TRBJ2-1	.	CASSSTVPPANEQFF	TGTGCCAGCAGTTCGACAGTTCCCCCCGCCAATGAGCAGTTCTTC
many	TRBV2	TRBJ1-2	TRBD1	CASSGTGRHGYTF	TGTGCCAGCAGTGGGACAGGGAGGCATGGCTACACCTTC
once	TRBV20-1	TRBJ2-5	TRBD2	CSARDRSGVKETQYF	TGCAGTGCTAGAGATAGGAGCGGGGTTAAAGAGACACAGTACTTC
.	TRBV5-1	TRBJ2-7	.	CASSLEVGEEYF	TGCGCCAGCAGCTTGGAAGTAGGGGAGGAGTACTTC
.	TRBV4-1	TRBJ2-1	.	CASSKARPGRDNEQFF	TGCGCCAGCAGCAAGGCCCGTCCGGGACGAGACAATGAGCAGTTCTTC